Each of the 5 T cell receptor beta chains below was sequenced from the same sample in a study of cytomegalovirus exposure and HLA in healthy donors. The primer mix had 60 Vbeta and 13 Jbeta primers. Only in-frame clones appear in the TCRdb table, and some are missing; sequencing was by immunoSEQ multiplex PCR. The sample includes some 140,000 clones, roughly 74% seen only once; the top ten take approximately 3%. The sequenced material came from PBMCs. Source of these receptors: a man aged 18 to 35 in good health and CMV-seronegative.

The V and J genes are TRBV4-2 and TRBJ2-1, with D perhaps matching TRBD1 (6 bases). Germline values: CDR1 LGHNA, CDR2 YNFKEQ. The V gene lost 1 base and the J gene lost 8 bases, with 18 bases spanning the gap. There are 16 residues in the CDR3. Here the CDR3 DNA reads TGTGCCAGCAGCCAAGGAAAGGTGGGGGCCATCGATGAGCAGTTCTTC. It translates to CASSQGKVGAIDEQFF.

The chain combines TRBV11-2 with TRBJ1-2; possible D gene TRBD1, 6 bases. The germline V and J ends were trimmed by 5 bases and 8 bases, with 15 bases remaining between them. CDR1 and CDR2 (germline): SGHAT, FQNNGV. The CDR3 totals 13 residues. In DNA form, the CDR3 reads TGTGCCAGCAGCCAATCAGGGGCCGTCGGCTACACCTTC. Translating gives CASSQSGAVGYTF.

A note on this clone: The CDR3 does not close with the conserved phenylalanine or tryptophan, likely indicating a read error. No DNA is shown, since the ends of the CDR3 on it are uncertain; the CDR3 is the one TCRdb lists. The chain is built from TRBV2 and TRBJ2-7; TRBD1, as called in the table, went unchecked against the DNA. The CDR3 spans 12 amino acids, including both terminal residues. Germline CDR1 reads SNHLY; CDR2 reads FYNNEI. This CDR3 is CASSEMTPLSGI.

The rearrangement joins TRBV5-6 to TRBJ1-4, with D perhaps TRBD1 (6 bases). V lost 4 bases to trimming and J lost 4 bases, with 11 bases between them. Germline CDR1 and CDR2: SGHDT and YYEEEE. The CDR3 loop spans 14 amino acids. The CDR3 bases are TGTGCCAGCAGCCGAAGGGGGGGTAATGAAAAACTGTTTTTT. The encoded protein is CASSRRGGNEKLFF.

The chain is built from TRBV7-2 and TRBJ2-1; TRBD1 agrees at 7 bases. V lost 2 bases, J lost 8 bases, and 6 bases stayed unmatched. Germline CDR1 SGHTA, CDR2 FQGNSA. This CDR3 comprises 14 residues. CDR3 in amino acids: CASSLQTGSHEQFF. The CDR3 DNA is TGTGCCAGCAGCTTACAGACAGGGTCCCATGAGCAGTTCTTC. The full variable domain, its missing parts supplied by reference TRBV7-2 and TRBJ2-1, is GAGVSQSPSNKVTEKGKDVELRCDPISGHTALYWYRQSLGQGLEFLIYFQGNSAPDKSGLPSDRFSAERTGGSVSTLTIQRTQQEDSAVYLCASSLQTGSHEQFFGPGTRLTVL.